This T cell receptor (beta chain) was captured by sequencing in a study of T-cell reconstitution after alpha-beta-depleted transplantation in children. TCRbeta library construction was performed incorporating unique molecular identifiers. TCRdb reanalysed the PCR reads using MiXCR and keeps one entry per CDR3 protein. Of 670,000 or so distinct CDR3 sequences listed, under 15% are singletons. This CDR3 is built from 12 residues. V lost 3 bases to trimming and J lost 10 bases, with 10 bases between them. This clonotype was seen many times. Its antigen is not known. Study-wide results and limits: About two months after transplant, alpha-beta T cells reportedly came from several hundred expanded graft clones. Counts and diversity of T cells one year after transplant came mostly from newly produced T cells. Surviving recipient cells, namely T cells and thymic progenitors, were the source of high day-60 TCRbeta diversity in some patients.

This specimen was PBMCs, taken before TCRalphabeta/CD19-depleted stem cell transplant. V is TRBV12-3 or TRBV12-4 and J is TRBJ2-1; D is undetermined. The receptor's source is a girl aged 2-10 years with congenital amegakaryocytic thrombocytopenia, due to receive a stem cell transplant. The CDR3 DNA reads TGTGCCAGCAGTTTTCCCGGCCGCGAGCAGTTCTTC. Its translation: CASSFPGREQFF.